The 22 T cell receptor beta chains given below trace back to one sample, sequenced in a study of shared clonotypes between healthy human individuals. The protocol was immunoSEQ multiplex PCR, while the TCRdb copy is restricted to in-frame clones and leaves out a portion. Of roughly 1,100,000 clones listed, around 74% are singletons. Specimen: memory CD4+ T cells sorted from blood. Subset defined: CD45RA-negative fraction. The receptors come from a man aged 18 to 30 in good health.

The chain carries TRBV4-2 and TRBJ2-7; no firm D call. From germline, CDR1 is LGHNA and CDR2 YNFKEQ. There are 15 residues in the CDR3. V lost 1 base and J lost 4, with 14 bases in between. The chain's CDR3 is CASSQASSINYEQYF. In DNA, the CDR3 is TGTGCCAGCAGCCAAGCATCCAGCATCAATTACGAGCAGTACTTC.

Only a few counts were recorded for this clone. This rearrangement joins TRBV7-2 to TRBJ1-5, with D unresolved. V lost 1 base to trimming and J lost 6 bases, with 10 bases between them. This CDR3 has 14 residues. CDR1 is SGHTA and CDR2 is FQGNSA in the germline V gene. The chain's CDR3 is CASSLGRESQPQHF. The DNA for the CDR3 is TGTGCCAGCAGCTTAGGACGGGAATCTCAGCCCCAGCATTTT.

This clone was detected only once. This chain links TRBV5-1 with TRBJ2-3; D is ambiguous. V was cut by 1 base and J by 2 bases, with 11 bases left in between. The length of the CDR3 is 15 residues. Germline V CDR1 and CDR2: SGHRS, YFSETQ. The CDR3 DNA follows: TGCGCCAGCAGCTTGCCGGAGTACCCCACAGATACGCAGTATTTT. Its protein is CASSLPEYPTDTQYF.

The CDR3 DNA reads as TGTGCCAGCAGCCTCGGGACAGTAAACACCGGGGAGCTGTTTTTT. As protein: CASSLGTVNTGELFF. The genes are TRBV2 and TRBJ2-2; the match to TRBD1 covers 7 bases. The CDR3 contains 15 residues. V lost 6 bases to trimming and J lost 2 bases; unmatched junction nucleotides: 6. The germline CDR1 and CDR2 sequences are SNHLY and FYNNEI.

V gene TRBV28 combines with J gene TRBJ2-3, with 8 bases matching TRBD1. After removal of 1 base from V and 0 bases from J, the junction contained 12 bases not matched to a gene. There are 19 residues in the CDR3. Germline assignment: CDR1 MDHEN and CDR2 SYDVKM. This CDR3 is CASSLYNLAGGSSTDTQYF. The CDR3 DNA follows: TGTGCCAGCAGTTTATATAACTTGGCAGGGGGCTCAAGCACAGATACGCAGTATTTT.

The CDR3, as DNA: TGTGCCAGCAGCCCTCAGGGGGCGAAGACCACCTATGGCTACACCTTC. Protein product: CASSPQGAKTTYGYTF. V is TRBV13 and J is TRBJ1-2, with 8 bases matching TRBD1. This CDR3 is built from 16 residues. The J segment lost 4 bases and the V segment lost 5 bases, leaving 12 bases of the junction unmatched. Germline V gene data show CDR1 as PRHDT and CDR2 as FYEKMQ (reference sequence).

The table lists this clone with a count of one. The J gene is TRBJ2-5, the V gene TRBV7-9; 10 bases are shared with TRBD2. The DNA end is a closer match to TRBJ2-7, so the J assignment may be wrong. The CDR3 spans 15 residues. Per the germline V gene, CDR1 is SEHNR and CDR2 is FQNEAQ (reference sequence). CDR3 in amino acids: CASSSSGGASSEQYF. The CDR3 coding sequence is TGTGCCAGCAGTTCAAGCGGGGGGGCCTCGAGCGAGCAGTACTTC.

This clone was seen more than once but under ten times. The chain employs TRBV6-6 and TRBJ1-1, with D maybe TRBD1 (5 bases). The germline V and J ends were trimmed by 0 bases and 3 bases, with 11 bases remaining between them. CDR3 length: 15 amino acids. The germline gives CDR1 MNHNY, CDR2 SVGAGI (reference sequence). The CDR3: CASSYSLSGDTEAFF. In DNA form, the CDR3 reads TGTGCCAGCAGTTACTCTCTCTCGGGGGACACTGAAGCTTTCTTT.

This clone has just one count. Other DNA sequences in the sample encode the same CDR3. The V call is TRBV9, the J call TRBJ2-5; the D call may be TRBD1 or TRBD2 (5 bases each). This CDR3 contains 14 residues. Trimming removed 0 bases from V and 5 bases from J, with 11 bases in between. Germline V CDR1 and CDR2: SGDLS, YYNGEE. In DNA, the CDR3 is TGTGCCAGCAGCGTAGGGGACGGGAAGGAGACCCAGTACTTC. This codes for CASSVGDGKETQYF.

The chain uses TRBV29-1 and TRBJ2-1; no clear D. Deletions cut 7 bases from V and 1 base from J, with 8 bases between. CDR3 length: 12 amino acids. Germline V gene data show CDR1 as SQVTM and CDR2 as ANQGSEA. The DNA of the CDR3 is TGCAGCGGCCGGGCGTCCTACAATGAGCAGTTCTTC. It yields the protein CSGRASYNEQFF.

V is TRBV5-6 and J is TRBJ2-5; 12 bases line up with TRBD2. With 1 base clipped from V and 1 base from J, the junction kept 2 bases outside the gene matches. Germline V lookup: CDR1 SGHDT, CDR2 YYEEEE. The CDR3 sequence is 16 residues long. In DNA, the CDR3 is TGTGCCAGCAGCTTGTGGACTAGCGGGACCCAAGAGACCCAGTACTTC. Translated: CASSLWTSGTQETQYF. Full variable domain (rest looked up from reference TRBV5-6 and TRBJ2-5): DAGVTQSPTHLIKTRGQQVTLRCSPKSGHDTVSWYQQALGQGPQFIFQYYEEEERQRGNFPDRFSGHQFPNYSSELNVNALLLGDSALYLCASSLWTSGTQETQYFGPGTRLLVL.

This chain connects TRBV6-1 to TRBJ1-4; D is undetermined. The germline CDR1 and CDR2 sequences are MNHNS and SASEGT. The CDR3 length is 12 residues. The V end lost 1 base, the J end lost 11 bases, and 8 bases lay between the germline ends. Written as DNA, the CDR3 is TGTGCCAGCAGTGAAGGGGTCGGGAAACTGTTTTTT. Translated: CASSEGVGKLFF.

The chain has TRBV2 and TRBJ1-1; D gene ambiguous. The CDR3 is made up of 13 amino acids. V lost 6 bases and J lost 1, with 9 bases in between. Germline V CDR1 and CDR2: SNHLY, FYNNEI. CDR3 protein: CASRIGENTEAFF. The DNA of the CDR3 is TGTGCCAGCAGGATCGGAGAGAACACTGAAGCTTTCTTT.

CDR3 loop: CASYLPGGAPDTQYF. The CDR3 coding sequence is TGCGCCAGCTACCTGCCGGGGGGGGCCCCAGATACGCAGTATTTT. The J gene is TRBJ2-3, the V gene TRBV10-2; 8 nucleotides agree with TRBD2. CDR3 length: 15 residues. Germline-derived CDR1 and CDR2 are WSHSY and SAAADI. V was clipped by 8 bases and J by 4 bases; unmatched bases: 11.

On this clone: A junction end diverges from the germline sequence, so it may reflect a read error. This sequence joins TRBV29-1 and TRBJ2-1; 10 bases map to TRBD2. This CDR3 is 10 amino acids long. Germline CDR1 reads SQVTM; CDR2 reads ANQGSEA. The CDR3, as DNA: TGCAGCGCCCTAGCGGGAGAAAGGCTCTTC. The encoded protein is CSALAGERLF.

The CDR3 sequence: CASGLGGKNTEAFF. In DNA form, the CDR3 reads TGTGCTAGTGGTTTGGGAGGGAAGAACACTGAAGCTTTCTTT. This chain joins TRBV12-5 and TRBJ1-1, with D hard to call. Germline CDR1 LGHNT, CDR2 FRNRAP. The CDR3 spans 14 residues. V lost 1 base and J 1 base, leaving 7 bases between the germline ends.

A word on this clone: With a much larger clone just one base away, this may be a read error. This specimen includes other DNA sequences encoding the same CDR3. This chain joins TRBV5-1 and TRBJ1-6; D remains unclear. Germline assignment: CDR1 SGHRS and CDR2 YFSETQ. The CDR3 is 13 residues long. Trimming removed 4 bases from V and 1 base from J, with 3 bases in between. CDR3 loop: CASSRSYNSPLHF. For the CDR3, the DNA is TGCGCCAGCAGCCGGTCCTATAATTCACCCCTCCACTTT.

The rearrangement links TRBV7-8 to TRBJ2-6, with D tentatively TRBD2 (6 bases). CDR1 and CDR2 (germline): SGHVS, FQNEAQ. This CDR3 has 19 residues. V was clipped by 1 base and J by 0 bases, with 16 bases between them. DNA of the CDR3: TGTGCCAGCAGCTTAGGATCGTGGGCGGACTACTCTGGGGCCAACGTCCTGACTTTC. The encoded protein is CASSLGSWADYSGANVLTF.

The genes are TRBV7-2 and TRBJ1-2, with D uncertain. The CDR3 is 14 amino acids. V gave up 5 bases and J gave up 1 base, with 11 bases separating them. The V gene's germline CDR1 is SGHTA and CDR2 FQGNSA. The CDR3 DNA reads as TGTGCCAGCAGCCCCGATCGGAATAACTATGGCTACACCTTC. It specifies CASSPDRNNYGYTF. The full variable domain, completed using reference TRBV7-2 and TRBJ1-2, is GAGVSQSPSNKVTEKGKDVELRCDPISGHTALYWYRQSLGQGLEFLIYFQGNSAPDKSGLPSDRFSAERTGGSVSTLTIQRTQQEDSAVYLCASSPDRNNYGYTFGSGTRLTVV.

This chain joins TRBV19 and TRBJ1-5; 9 nucleotides match TRBD1. CDR3 length: 17 residues. With 4 bases clipped from V and 6 bases from J, the junction kept 13 bases outside the gene matches. Per the germline V gene, CDR1 is LNHDA and CDR2 is SQIVND (reference sequence). The CDR3 spells CASSNGPGQGTVQPQHF. DNA of the CDR3: TGTGCCAGTAGTAATGGTCCGGGACAGGGAACGGTTCAGCCCCAGCATTTT.

The rearrangement joins TRBV5-1 to TRBJ1-2; a possible D gene is TRBD1 (5 bases). The germline gives CDR1 SGHRS, CDR2 YFSETQ. Trimming left V 0 bases short and J 0 bases short, with 9 bases between. There are 15 residues in the CDR3. In DNA, the CDR3 is TGCGCCAGCAGCTTGGACACGGGGGCTAACTATGGCTACACCTTC. Its protein is CASSLDTGANYGYTF. The full variable domain, with the rest looked up from reference TRBV5-1 and TRBJ1-2, is KAGVTQTPRYLIKTRGQQVTLSCSPISGHRSVSWYQQTPGQGLQFLFEYFSETQRNKGNFPGRFSGRQFSNSRSEMNVSTLELGDSALYLCASSLDTGANYGYTFGSGTRLTVV.

V gene TRBV10-2 combines with J gene TRBJ2-7, with D hard to call. The germline gives CDR1 WSHSY, CDR2 SAAADI. This CDR3 has 12 residues. V lost 2 bases, J lost 4 bases, and 6 bases lay in between. The CDR3 region has the DNA TGCGCCAGCAGTGAGAGGGATTACGAGCAGTACTTC. It codes for CASSERDYEQYF.